This TCR beta chain appears in the sequencing data of a study of cytomegalovirus exposure and HLA in healthy donors. Study-level information: A data release that came early held tens of millions of unique TCRs from HLA-typed donors. Overall study results and limits: Across donors, most TCRs were seen rarely, yet some public ones were widespread.

In the case of this clone: As yet, its antigen is unknown.

The PCR ran on 60 Vbeta and 13 Jbeta primers. This table comes from immunoSEQ multiplex PCR, and its TCRdb copy is limited to in-frame clones, with some not included. Among some 90,000 clones listed, around 78% were seen once. This CDR3 has 14 amino acids. Germline V gene sequence: CDR1 SGHRS, CDR2 YFSETQ. J lost 5 bases, V lost 1 base, and 5 bases had no gene match. This chain joins TRBV5-1 and TRBJ2-7; 8 bases match TRBD1. This TCR was sampled from a man aged 25 to 40 in good health and CMV-seronegative. The sequencing input was PBMCs. The CDR3 coding sequence is TGCGCCAGCAGCTTGAGTCAGGGGGCCCACGAGCAGTACTTC. This sequence encodes CASSLSQGAHEQYF.